Following are 4 T cell receptor beta chains from one sample sequenced in a study of regulatory T cells in long-lasting Graves disease. Time point reported: newly diagnosed GD, antithyroid drugs for less than 3 months. Isolated PBMC RNA provided the starting material for the TCR library. Arm-PCR with iRepertoire HTBI primers amplified the CDR3 regions for these TCR beta libraries. From the multiplex PCR reads, TCRdb called clonotypes with MiXCR, one entry per CDR3 protein. The sample consists of 450,000 to 600,000 distinct CDR3 sequences, less than 15% of them appearing once. The sample also formed part of further work on T cells in Graves' hyperthyroidism and ophthalmopathy.

The sequenced sample was peripheral blood mononuclear cells (PBMCs), obtained at new diagnosis, from a patient treated with antithyroid drugs. These receptors originate from a man aged 25 to 40 with Graves disease.

The table lists this clonotype with many counts. V gene TRBV24-1 combines with J gene TRBJ2-3, with unresolved D. Germline V gene lookup returns CDR1 KGHDR and CDR2 SFDVKD. The V end was cut by 2 bases, the J end by 1 base, with 9 bases between. The CDR3 sequence is 15 residues long. The CDR3 protein is CATSDSRLGTDTQYF. The CDR3 nucleotides are TGTGCCACCAGTGATTCGCGTTTGGGCACAGATACGCAGTATTTT.

This chain links TRBV14 with TRBJ2-3, with no clear D. Trimming removed 4 bases at V and 5 bases at J, with 13 bases between. CDR1 is SGHDN and CDR2 is FVKESK in the germline V gene. The CDR3 runs to 14 residues. The CDR3 sequence: CASSLQTTGDTQYF. CDR3 DNA: TGTGCCAGCAGCCTACAAACCACCGGAGATACGCAGTATTTT.

This clonotype was observed at least ten times. The V gene is TRBV11-2, the J gene TRBJ2-7; no definite D call. The CDR3 consists of 14 residues. V dropped 2 bases and J dropped 0 bases, with 8 bases sitting between them. Germline V CDR1 and CDR2: SGHAT, FQNNGV. The chain's CDR3 is CASSLLYSSYEQYF. The CDR3 DNA reads TGTGCCAGCAGCTTATTATACTCCTCCTACGAGCAGTACTTC.

Comments on this clonotype: A junction end diverges from the germline sequence, so it may reflect a read error. V is TRBV5-1 and J is TRBJ2-2, with D tentatively TRBD2 (5 bases). Germline CDR1 is SGHRS and CDR2 is YFSETQ. The CDR3 loop spans 14 amino acids. The CDR3 sequence is CASSRNRNTGEQFF. CDR3 DNA: TGCGCCAGCAGCAGAAACAGAAACACCGGGGAGCAGTTTTTT.